The 22 T cell receptor beta chains below come from one sample, sequenced in a study of shared clonotypes between healthy human individuals. Only in-frame clones appear in the TCRdb table, and some are missing; sequencing was by immunoSEQ multiplex PCR. This sample yields hundreds of thousands of clones, of which about three quarters are seen a single time; 1.5% to 2% belongs to the top ten. Sequenced: memory CD4+ T cells sorted from blood. This sample's subset: CD45RA-negative fraction. These receptors were taken from a woman between 25 and 40 years old in good health.

The gene calls are TRBV11-2 and TRBJ2-7; a possible D gene is TRBD2 (5 bases). This CDR3 region has 15 residues. Trimming pared 3 bases from V and 1 base from J, leaving 13 bases between. From germline, CDR1 is SGHAT and CDR2 FQNNGV. The CDR3 DNA reads as TGTGCCAGCAGCTTCGGGAAATCCGGGTCCTACGAGCAGTACTTC. Amino acid sequence: CASSFGKSGSYEQYF.

This clone was recorded a few times. This chain connects TRBV5-1 to TRBJ2-4; 11 bases line up with TRBD1. Germline assignment: CDR1 SGHRS and CDR2 YFSETQ. This CDR3 region has 14 residues. J gave up 7 bases and V 9 bases, and 9 bases lay outside the gene matches. The CDR3 region has the DNA TGCGCCACCTCCCAGGGGACAGGGGGGAACATTCAGTACTTC. Translating gives CATSQGTGGNIQYF.

The chain employs TRBV7-8 and TRBJ2-1, with D possibly matching TRBD2 (5 bases). The CDR3 has 15 amino acids. Trimming cost V 5 bases and J 4 bases, with 15 bases left between them. Germline CDR1 SGHVS, CDR2 FQNEAQ. CDR3 DNA sequence: TGTGCCAGCAGCCCTAAGCGGAACCGATACAATGAGCAGTTCTTC. This encodes CASSPKRNRYNEQFF. The complete variable domain, with remaining parts taken from reference TRBV7-8 and TRBJ2-1, reads GAGVSQSPRYKVAKRGQDVALRCDPISGHVSLFWYQQALGQGPEFLTYFQNEAQLDKSGLPSDRFFAERPEGSVSTLKIQRTQQEDSAVYLCASSPKRNRYNEQFFGPGTRLTVL.

As concerns this clone: This may stem from a read error, because a much larger clone lies one nucleotide away. Distinct nucleotide sequences in the sample also encode this CDR3. The rearrangement joins TRBV7-3 to TRBJ1-1; D not certain. The V gene's germline CDR1 is SGHTA and CDR2 FQGTGA. Trimming cost V 3 bases and J 1 base, with 6 bases left between them. This CDR3 has 13 amino acids. DNA for the CDR3: TGTGCCAGCAGCTTTGGTGGGAACACTGAAGCTTTCTTT. It yields the protein CASSFGGNTEAFF. Combining the CDR3 with reference TRBV7-3 and TRBJ1-1 gives the whole variable domain GAGVSQTPSNKVTEKGKYVELRCDPISGHTALYWYRQSLGQGPEFLIYFQGTGAADDSGLPNDRFFAVRPEGSVSTLKIQRTERGDSAVYLCASSFGGNTEAFFGQGTRLTVV.

The chain links TRBV6-5 to TRBJ1-5; perhaps TRBD1 as D (5 bases). This CDR3 has 13 residues. Germline CDR1 MNHEY, CDR2 SVGAGI. V was trimmed by 5 bases and J by 10 bases, leaving 15 bases between them. The CDR3 region is CASSRGAGVPQHF. CDR3 sequence (DNA): TGTGCCAGCAGTAGAGGGGCCGGCGTTCCCCAGCATTTT.

This clone was detected a few times. The chain links TRBV19 to TRBJ2-6, with D perhaps TRBD2 (5 bases). The CDR3 has 14 residues. V was trimmed by 10 bases and J by 4 bases, leaving 14 bases between them. Germline V gene sequence: CDR1 LNHDA, CDR2 SQIVND (reference sequence). CDR3 in amino acids: CATKRGWGANVLTF. CDR3 coding DNA: TGTGCCACCAAACGAGGGTGGGGGGCCAACGTCCTGACTTTC.

V and J are TRBV6-1 and TRBJ2-5; D is undetermined. This CDR3 is 15 amino acids long. Germline CDR1 MNHNS, CDR2 SASEGT. The V end was cut by 3 bases, the J end by 8 bases, with 19 bases between. CDR3 protein: CASSDSGAPRYTQYF. The CDR3 coding sequence is TGTGCCAGCAGTGATTCTGGCGCCCCCAGGTACACCCAGTACTTC.

V is TRBV4-1 and J is TRBJ2-2; 7 bases match TRBD2. The CDR3 covers 16 residues. V trimming: 4 bases; J trimming: 2 bases; junction bases outside the gene matches: 7. Looked up from germline, CDR1 is MGHRA and CDR2 is YSYEKL. The CDR3 protein is CASSPGASGNTGELFF. Here the CDR3 DNA reads TGCGCCAGCAGCCCCGGGGCTAGCGGCAACACCGGGGAGCTGTTTTTT.

The chain links TRBV6-1 to TRBJ2-2, with D hard to call. V lost 2 bases, J lost 3 bases, and 10 bases lay in between. The CDR3 runs to 15 residues. From germline, CDR1 is MNHNS and CDR2 SASEGT. CDR3 region: CASSEFSMDTGELFF. The CDR3 DNA follows: TGTGCCAGCAGTGAATTTAGTATGGACACCGGGGAGCTGTTTTTT.

V gene TRBV29-1 combines with J gene TRBJ2-5; 7 positions agree with TRBD2. The germline CDR1 and CDR2 sequences are SQVTM and ANQGSEA. This CDR3 region has 13 residues. J was trimmed by 5 bases and V by 2 bases; bases with no gene match: 5. CDR3 residues: CSVESVSGETQYF. CDR3 DNA: TGCAGCGTTGAAAGTGTTAGCGGGGAGACCCAGTACTTC.

There are many counts of this clone. In DNA form, the CDR3 reads TGTGCCAGCAGTGACTGGTTTAGCAATCAGCCCCAGCATTTT. Its translation is CASSDWFSNQPQHF. The chain uses TRBV2 and TRBJ1-5; D gene uncertain. The V and J ends lost 3 bases and 0 bases respectively, with 6 bases between them. The V gene's germline CDR1 is SNHLY and CDR2 FYNNEI. The CDR3 contains 14 residues.

The chain is built from TRBV2 and TRBJ1-5; tentatively, D is TRBD1 (6 bases). The CDR3 extends over 12 amino acids. The germline V gene has CDR1 SNHLY and CDR2 FYNNEI. V lost 7 bases and J lost 6, with 10 bases in between. CDR3 bases: TGTGCCAGCACAACAGGGCCTCAGCCCCAGCATTTT. Protein sequence: CASTTGPQPQHF. Drawing the rest from reference TRBV2 and TRBJ1-5, the complete variable domain is EPEVTQTPSHQVTQMGQEVILRCVPISNHLYFYWYRQILGQKVEFLVSFYNNEISEKSEIFDDQFSVERPDGSNFTLKIRSTKLEDSAMYFCASTTGPQPQHFGDGTRLSIL.

V gene TRBV27 combines with J gene TRBJ1-5; TRBD1 matches 10 bases. Germline lookup yields CDR1 MNHEY and CDR2 SMNVEV (reference sequence). V shed 2 bases, J shed 6 bases, and the junction held 10 bases outside the gene matches. The CDR3 is 17 amino acids. The CDR3 is CASSLRGWTGGTQPQHF. CDR3 coding DNA: TGTGCCAGCAGTTTAAGAGGCTGGACAGGGGGGACTCAGCCCCAGCATTTT.

As to this clone: It differs at one base from a far larger clone, so likely a read error. This specimen includes other DNA sequences encoding the same CDR3. The chain has TRBV5-1 and TRBJ1-3, with D possibly TRBD1 on 6 matching bases. Per germline, CDR1 SGHRS and CDR2 YFSETQ. CDR3 length equals 16 residues. In DNA form, the CDR3 reads TGCGCCAGTAGCTGGGACCTTGGGACACAGGGAAACACCATATATTTT. It translates to CASSWDLGTQGNTIYF.

This sequence joins TRBV7-8 and TRBJ2-7; 7 positions match TRBD2. The CDR3 extends over 16 amino acids. Germline assignment: CDR1 SGHVS and CDR2 FQNEAQ. V lost 1 base to trimming and J lost 0 bases; unmatched junction nucleotides: 6. CDR3 sequence: CASSLVASGASYEQYF. CDR3 coding DNA: TGTGCCAGCAGCTTAGTTGCTAGCGGAGCCTCCTACGAGCAGTACTTC.

The chain couples TRBV27 to TRBJ2-1; 11 bases fit TRBD2. CDR1 is MNHEY and CDR2 is SMNVEV in the germline V gene (reference sequence). There are 19 residues in the CDR3. V was clipped by 0 bases and J by 2 bases; unmatched bases: 9. The chain's CDR3 is CASSLSGTSGSPPYNEQFF. CDR3 nucleotide sequence: TGTGCCAGCAGTTTATCGGGAACTAGCGGGAGCCCCCCCTACAATGAGCAGTTCTTC.

This clone was counted only a few times. The chain links TRBV7-2 to TRBJ2-1; TRBD2 matches at 10 bases. Germline assignment: CDR1 SGHTA and CDR2 FQGNSA. Trimming took 3 bases from V and 13 from J; bases not matched to a gene: 12. This CDR3 has 15 amino acids. The CDR3 reads CASSFGLAAFNRQFF. CDR3 in DNA: TGTGCCAGCAGCTTCGGACTAGCGGCATTCAATCGACAGTTCTTC.

The rearrangement joins TRBV12-5 to TRBJ1-1, with a possible D match to TRBD1 (5 bases). Germline CDR1 reads LGHNT; CDR2 reads FRNRAP. The CDR3 runs to 13 residues. V was shortened by 6 bases and J by 1 base, with 9 bases between the two germline ends. The CDR3 spells CASGQQENTEAFF. CDR3 coding DNA: TGTGCTAGTGGACAACAGGAGAACACTGAAGCTTTCTTT. Full variable domain (remainder filled in from reference TRBV12-5 and TRBJ1-1): DARVTQTPRHKVTEMGQEVTMRCQPILGHNTVFWYRQTMMQGLELLAYFRNRAPLDDSGMPKDRFSAEMPDATLATLKIQPSEPRDSAVYFCASGQQENTEAFFGQGTRLTVV.

This chain uses TRBV4-1 with TRBJ2-1; 10 bases are shared with TRBD2. V lost 4 bases, J lost 7 bases, and 10 bases stayed unmatched. Germline V gene sequence: CDR1 MGHRA, CDR2 YSYEKL. The CDR3 length is 16 residues. In DNA form, the CDR3 reads TGCGCCAGCAGCCCCGCAGGGAGCGGGAGGGTAAATGAGCAGTTCTTC. Protein product: CASSPAGSGRVNEQFF.

The chain employs TRBV10-2 and TRBJ1-5; D unresolved. V lost 2 bases, J lost 7 bases, and 9 bases lay in between. The CDR3 has 13 amino acids. In germline, CDR1 is WSHSY, CDR2 SAAADI. The CDR3 DNA reads TGCGCCAGCAGTGAGGCCGGAGGGCAGCCCCAGCATTTT. Encoded protein: CASSEAGGQPQHF.

This clone showed up just a few times. The rearrangement links TRBV27 to TRBJ2-7; 8 nucleotides line up with TRBD2. The CDR3 length is 14 residues. From germline, CDR1 is MNHEY and CDR2 SMNVEV (reference sequence). Trimming cost V 8 bases and J 2 bases; bases outside gene matches: 8. The CDR3 bases are TGTGCCAGCGGGCGAGGGACTAGAGCCTACGAGCAGTACTTC. This encodes CASGRGTRAYEQYF.

With respect to this clone: This CDR3 is also generated by other DNA sequences in the sample. The chain links TRBV7-8 to TRBJ2-1, with no clear D. CDR1 SGHVS and CDR2 FQNEAQ come from the germline V gene. V was shortened by 1 base and J by 3 bases, with 7 bases between the two germline ends. This CDR3 comprises 14 residues. CDR3 bases: TGTGCCAGCAGCTTAGTACGTGTCTACAATGAGCAGTTCTTC. As protein: CASSLVRVYNEQFF.